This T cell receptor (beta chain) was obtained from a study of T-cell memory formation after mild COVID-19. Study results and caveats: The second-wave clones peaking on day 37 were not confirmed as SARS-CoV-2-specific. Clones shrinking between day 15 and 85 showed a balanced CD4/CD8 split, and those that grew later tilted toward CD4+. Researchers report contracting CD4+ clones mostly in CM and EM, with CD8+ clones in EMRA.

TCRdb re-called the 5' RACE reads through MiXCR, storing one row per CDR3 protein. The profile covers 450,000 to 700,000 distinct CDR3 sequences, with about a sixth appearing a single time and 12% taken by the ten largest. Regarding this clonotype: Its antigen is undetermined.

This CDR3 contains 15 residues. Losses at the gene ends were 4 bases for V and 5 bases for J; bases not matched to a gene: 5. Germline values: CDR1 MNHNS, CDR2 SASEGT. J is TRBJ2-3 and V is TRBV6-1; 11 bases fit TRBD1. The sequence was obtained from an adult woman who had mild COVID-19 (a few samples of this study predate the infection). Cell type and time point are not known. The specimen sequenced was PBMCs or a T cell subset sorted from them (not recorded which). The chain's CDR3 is CASSAGQGAIDTQYF. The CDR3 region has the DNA TGTGCCAGCAGTGCCGGACAGGGGGCCATAGATACGCAGTATTTT.